This T cell receptor beta chain was sequenced in a study of blood T cells in healthy people across ages (dated by TCRdb to 2014 to 2015). Background on the whole study: In model experiments, template switching captured about one uniquely barcoded TCR beta cDNA molecule for every two T cells. To avoid experimental bias, donors of different ages were spread randomly across the sequencing lanes. Four age groups were formed from the donors: young (average approximately 15 years), middle-aged (around 39), aged (62) and long-lived (roughly 81). Two additional independent replicas of 1 million unique cDNA reads from the same blood draw were analyzed for two donors (one aged 18 to 30 and one aged 80 or older). Age-related changes in TCR beta repertoire diversity were measured in the study by deep sequencing normalized with unique cDNA molecular identifiers.

CDR1 and CDR2 were assigned from the germline V gene as SGHTA and FQGNSA. V gives up 3 bases and J gives up 6 bases, and the segment between their germline ends measures 6 bases. There are 12 amino acids in the CDR3, from cysteine to phenylalanine inclusive. Only CDR3 DNA is held: 36 bases, read in frame from base 1. Libraries were built with 5' RACE. A second PCR of roughly 7 to 11 cycles was performed with a sample-barcoded 5' primer and a J-beta primer mix. Each TCR beta cDNA molecule received a unique molecular identifier from a template-switch 5' adaptor carrying 12 random nucleotides. Each sample yielded at least 3 million CDR3-containing paired-end reads. The Mint cDNA synthesis kit, primed by a TRBC-specific oligonucleotide, was used to synthesize first-strand cDNA from all RNA. Following uracil-DNA glycosylase treatment, all cDNA underwent a first 18-cycle PCR with the universal primers M1SS and BC2_uni_R. The study's processing was this. Normalization of each sample was performed by random selection of 1 million high-quality reads, each carrying a distinct molecular identifier. Reads with shared molecular identifiers were discarded instead of being binned into consensus sequences. CDR3 identification, clonotype clustering and error correction used MiTCR with a Q25 quality threshold and the strictest error-elimination algorithm. A nonparametric unseen species model with Euler transformation was used to estimate a lower bound on total TCR beta diversity. TCRdb ran its own pipeline on the public reads, namely fastp trimming at Q25 and MiXCR clone calling, and kept in-frame beta chains. Rows merge per CDR3 protein into single entries with the most common DNA and genes. In this record, the V and J calls reflect TCRdb's handling and not the investigators' own analysis. The sample table contains 1.5 million to 2 million distinct CDR3 sequences; only one count was recorded for approximately 39% of them. The biggest ten clones account for 23% of the sample.

The paper as a whole reports these results and caveats: The long-lived group showed more naive CD4+ T cells, fewer expanded clones and increased TCR diversity than the aged group, suggesting age selection. Observed TCR beta diversity per million T cells fell roughly linearly with age, and a significant reduction was already apparent by age around 40. Because the CMV infection status of the donors was unknown, age-related changes in expanded clonotypes may potentially have been confounded. Since profiling was done on bulk unsorted PBMCs, naive and antigen-experienced compartments could not be conclusively compared. There was a strong correlation between observed TCR beta diversity and the percentage of naive T cells measured by flow cytometry. Estimates of total diversity based on one million sequenced T cells were considered lower bounds and underestimates.

This clonotype was picked up many times. The specificity of this receptor is unknown. The record has no base qualities; no much larger clone is one base away. The donors were some 36 Caucasian individuals from Russia, aged roughly 6 to 90 years, who were systemically healthy. Each donor gave about 9.7 milliliters of peripheral blood, drawn into EDTA-treated Vacutainer tubes. Ficoll-Paque density-gradient centrifugation was used to isolate PBMCs, with at least 7 million obtained per sample. Total RNA was extracted from PBMCs with Trizol reagent, with at least 6 micrograms obtained per sample. Naive CD45RAhigh/CD27high T cell percentages were measured by flow cytometry on a PBMC aliquot from every donor.

Source material: blood. This clonotype originated in a human donor in good health. Recombination connected TRBV7-2 to TRBJ1-5; the D gene identity is not certain. The CDR3 reads as follows: CASSFLSQPQHF. The nucleotides read TGTGCCAGCAGCTTTCTAAGTCAGCCCCAGCATTTT.